A selection of T cell receptor beta chains follows, all from one sample in a study of cytomegalovirus exposure and HLA in healthy donors. Generated by immunoSEQ multiplex PCR, the TCRdb table keeps only in-frame clones and is missing some. The repertoire includes fewer than 400,000 clones, roughly 88% of them detected once, and more than 0.95% sits in the top ten. Specimen: PBMCs. The receptors originated from a man younger than 40 in good health and CMV-seronegative. CDR3s include the opening cysteine and the closing phenylalanine or tryptophan. D genes are given only for firm matches. A clone size is listed for some rows: how often the clone was seen (once, few, many), or a class if it is expanded.

j_call d_call clone_size v_call cdr3_nt cdr3_aa
TRBJ2-7 TRBD2 NA TRBV7-2 TGTGCCAGCAGCTTAGAGCGGGGGACGGGGAAGCAGTACTTC CASSLERGTGKQYF
TRBJ2-7 NA NA TRBV7-9 TGTGCCAGCAGCTCATCCGGGGACTACGAGCAGTACTTC CASSSSGDYEQYF
TRBJ2-7 TRBD1 once TRBV4-3 TGCGCCAGCAGCCACCGCACCGGGACAGGCGAAACCCACCTTAGCTCCTACGAGCAGTACTTC CASSHRTGTGETHLSSYEQYF
TRBJ1-2 NA NA TRBV28 TGTGCCAGCAGGAGGAGGACGGACTATGGCTACACCTTC CASRRRTDYGYTF
TRBJ2-7 TRBD2 NA TRBV5-1 TGCGCCAGCAGCTCTACAGCGGGGGCGTTCGAGCAGTACTTC CASSSTAGAFEQYF
TRBJ1-1 TRBD1 NA TRBV19 TGTGCCAGTAGTCCCTATAAGGACAGGGGCGACACTGAAGCTTTCTTT CASSPYKDRGDTEAFF
TRBJ1-1 TRBD1 NA TRBV5-8 TGTGCCAGCAGCTTTCGACAGGGGGTCAGTGATAAGAACACTGAAGCTTTCTTT CASSFRQGVSDKNTEAFF
TRBJ2-1 NA NA TRBV19 TGTGCCAGTAGTACGGTGGCACAGGGAGCGGTTAATGAGCAGTTCTTC CASSTVAQGAVNEQFF
TRBJ2-7 NA NA TRBV6-1 TGTGCCAGCAGCCAGGCTCTAAACTCTCCACCTCACTTC CASSQALNSPPHF
TRBJ2-3 NA once TRBV6-5 TGTGCCAGCAGTTACTCGGGCCAATTGGGCACAGATACGCAGTATTTT CASSYSGQLGTDTQYF
TRBJ2-7 NA NA TRBV5-1 TGCGCCAGCAGCTCGACTGACGGAGAGGTTCAGGGTTACGAGCAGTACTTC CASSSTDGEVQGYEQYF
TRBJ2-7 TRBD1 NA TRBV27 TGTGCCAGCAGTCCAAGGACAGGGGGACCCTACGAGCAGTACTTC CASSPRTGGPYEQYF
TRBJ1-1 NA NA TRBV10-3 TGTGCCATCAGCGCAGGACTCCTGAACACTGAAGCTTTCTTT CAISAGLLNTEAFF
TRBJ2-1 NA NA TRBV4-1 TGCGCCAGCAGCCGGGCCCCGCAGACTGAGCAGTTCTTC CASSRAPQTEQFF
TRBJ1-1 TRBD1 NA TRBV7-2 TGTGCCAGCAGCGAAACAGGGGGAACTGAAGCTTTCTTT CASSETGGTEAFF
TRBJ2-3 NA NA TRBV11-2 TGTGCCAGCAGCCTTAGAGTAGATACGCAGTATTTT CASSLRVDTQYF